This T cell receptor beta chain was captured by sequencing in a study of blood T cell repertoires in COVID-19. Study summary: Samples of COVID-19 (acute and convalescent) were obtained from the United States, Italy and Spain. From T cells, B-cell-depleted T cells, or PBMCs came the material, which was cDNA or gDNA.

V was pared by 2 bases and J by 10 bases, with 7 bases of the junction left unmatched. The CDR3 sequence is 14 residues long. Germline V gene lookup returns CDR1 SEHNR and CDR2 FQNEAQ (reference sequence). Original processing methods: Estimated nucleated cell counts came from reference gene primer amplification. Clones were read by immunoSEQ multiplex PCR, and TCRdb kept only the in-frame ones, dropping some. Clonal size and the V and J genes are those of that table, whereas D and trimming came from the DNA. This sample has around 81,000 clones; about 80% occur once, and the top ten carry around 12%.

The V call is TRBV7-9, the J call TRBJ1-1, with TRBD1 matching 10 bases. The receptor's source is a human donor in a cohort sampled during active COVID-19. Sequencing was done on a sample of peripheral blood. The DNA for the CDR3 is TGTGCCAGCAGCTTACAAGATCGGACAGGGGGAGCTTTCTTT. Translating gives CASSLQDRTGGAFF.